This is a list of T cell receptor beta chains from one sample in a study of T cell repertoires in aging, cancer and after chemotherapy. TCRdb analysed the multiplex PCR reads with MiXCR anew, one entry per CDR3 protein. The sample lists more than 6,500 distinct CDR3 sequences, about 23% occurring once. Sequencing used blood. Every receptor here comes from a human donor with a blood cancer. Each CDR3 is given with its conserved first and last residue. The D gene is left open where the match is weak. Expanded clones are given a class, and other clones once, few, many or no size at all.

>14|TRBJ2-3|medium-sized|TRBV27|.
TGTGCCAGCAGACACCACCGGGGCACAGATACGCAGTATTTT
CASRHHRGTDTQYF
>14|TRBJ2-7|few|TRBV20-1|TRBD1
TGCAGTGCTACCCGACAGGGGCCTAAGAACGAGCAGTACTTC
CSATRQGPKNEQYF
>15|TRBJ1-5|.|TRBV20-1|.
TGCAGTGCTAGAGATGCATCAGTAAGCAATCAGCCCCAGCATTTT
CSARDASVSNQPQHF
>15|TRBJ1-2|.|TRBV5-1|.
TGCGCCAGCAGTCCCGACGACAGCTTCGGCTATGGCTACACCTTC
CASSPDDSFGYGYTF
>15|TRBJ2-7|few|TRBV30|TRBD2
TGTGCCTGGAGGCCCTCGGGAACTAGCGGCTACGAGCAGTACTTC
CAWRPSGTSGYEQYF
>15|TRBJ2-1|few|TRBV11-2|.
TGTGCCAGCAGCCGACCGGGACTGAGGGACAATGAGCAGTTCTTC
CASSRPGLRDNEQFF
>13|TRBJ2-7|.|TRBV27|TRBD2
TGTGCCAGAATAGCGGGAGGTTCCTACGAGCAGTACTTC
CARIAGGSYEQYF
>12|TRBJ2-1|medium-sized|TRBV6-2/TRBV6-3|TRBD1
TGTGCCAGCAGTTACTCTGGGCCAGGGGGTTTCTTC
CASSYSGPGGFF
>15|TRBJ2-1|.|TRBV5-1|TRBD1
TGCGCCAGCAGCTTGGTGGACAGGGGGTTCAATGAGCAGTTCTTC
CASSLVDRGFNEQFF
>15|TRBJ1-1|few|TRBV30|.
TGTGCCTGGAGTGTATTGGGGGCGGGTAACACTGAAGCTTTCTTT
CAWSVLGAGNTEAFF
>19|TRBJ2-3|medium-sized|TRBV27|.
TGTGCCAGCAGTTTATCGACTCCCACAGGGCAATTTAGCACAGATACGCAGTATTTT
CASSLSTPTGQFSTDTQYF
>14|TRBJ2-7|.|TRBV12-3/TRBV12-4|TRBD2
TGTGCCAGCAGTTCCCCTACTAGCGTCTACGAGCAGTACTTC
CASSSPTSVYEQYF
>15|TRBJ1-1|.|TRBV20-1|TRBD1
TGCAGTGCTAGTGACAGGGCCGTCATGAACACTGAAGCTTTCTTT
CSASDRAVMNTEAFF
>16|TRBJ2-1|few|TRBV28|TRBD2
TGTGCCAGCAGCCAACTCCCTAGCGGCACCTACAATGAGCAGTTCTTC
CASSQLPSGTYNEQFF
>14|TRBJ1-1|medium-sized|TRBV19|TRBD1
TGTGCCAGTAGGTTGACAGGGGGCACGGCTGAAGCTTTCTTT
CASRLTGGTAEAFF
>13|TRBJ2-7|.|TRBV6-2/TRBV6-3|.
TGTGCCAGCAGTTACTCGAGACAGGACGAGCAGTACTTC
CASSYSRQDEQYF
>15|TRBJ2-2|medium-sized|TRBV19|.
TGTGCCAGTATACCAGGTACAGGGCGAACCGGGGAGCTGTTTTTT
CASIPGTGRTGELFF
>14|TRBJ2-2|few|TRBV12-3/TRBV12-4|.
TGTGCTAGTGGCTCCGCGGTGAACACCGGGGAGCTGTTTTTT
CASGSAVNTGELFF
>15|TRBJ2-5|few|TRBV7-9|TRBD2
TGTGCCAGCAGCTCCGGGACTAGCGGGAGAGAGACCCAGTACTTC
CASSSGTSGRETQYF
>16|TRBJ2-7|few|TRBV12-3/TRBV12-4|.
TGTGCCAGCAGTTTAGCGGGAGGGGGGGTCGGCTACGAGCAGTACTTC
CASSLAGGGVGYEQYF
>16|TRBJ2-5|few|TRBV4-3|.
TGCGCCAGCAGCCCTCTCCAACAGGGTGGGATAGAGACCCAGTACTTC
CASSPLQQGGIETQYF
>13|TRBJ2-1|medium-sized|TRBV6-1|.
TGTGCCAGCACCCTTAGCTCCTACAATGAGCAGTTCTTC
CASTLSSYNEQFF
>15|TRBJ2-2|medium-sized|TRBV19|TRBD2
TGTGCCAGTACTGGAGTAGCGGGGTCTACCGGGGAGCTGTTTTTT
CASTGVAGSTGELFF
>14|TRBJ1-2|.|TRBV5-4|.
TGCGCCAGCAGCGAATACAGGGTTAACTATGGCTACACCTTC
CASSEYRVNYGYTF
>15|TRBJ2-3|medium-sized|TRBV6-2/TRBV6-3|TRBD2
TGTGCCAGCAGTTACCCTATCGGGAGGGCAGATACGCAGTATTTT
CASSYPIGRADTQYF
>13|TRBJ1-1|few|TRBV6-5|.
TGTGCCAGCAGTCAGACGGGGAGAACTGAAGCTTTCTTT
CASSQTGRTEAFF
>17|TRBJ1-5|medium-sized|TRBV19|TRBD1
TGTGCCAGTGTTGAGACAGGGAGTCCTTATAGCAATCAGCCCCAGCATTTT
CASVETGSPYSNQPQHF
>15|TRBJ1-1|medium-sized|TRBV19|.
TGTGCCAGTAGTCTCGAGACAGCCATGAACACTGAAGCTTTCTTT
CASSLETAMNTEAFF
>12|TRBJ2-1|medium-sized|TRBV6-2/TRBV6-3|TRBD1
TGTGCCAGTTCAGGGGGCTGGGATGAGCAGTTCTTC
CASSGGWDEQFF
>14|TRBJ1-1|few|TRBV7-2|.
TGTGCCAGCAGCTTCCGGGACGGGAGGACTGAAGCTTTCTTT
CASSFRDGRTEAFF
>16|TRBJ2-7|few|TRBV5-1|TRBD2
TGCGCCAGCAGCTTGGCGGGCGGGGGAGGTTCCTACGAGCAGTACTTC
CASSLAGGGGSYEQYF
>15|TRBJ2-3|few|TRBV10-3|TRBD2
TGTGCCATCGGGTGGACTAGCGGGAACACAGATACGCAGTATTTT
CAIGWTSGNTDTQYF
>16|TRBJ1-3|.|TRBV18|.
TGTGCCAGCTCACCGACGACAGTGGCTATTGGAAACACCATATATTTT
CASSPTTVAIGNTIYF
>17|TRBJ1-6|few|TRBV6-5|.
TGTGCCAGCAGGCTATACAGGTCCGGGGGGGGGGATTCACCCCTCCACTTT
CASRLYRSGGGDSPLHF
>13|TRBJ2-3|medium-sized|TRBV7-6|TRBD2
TGTGCCAGCAGCTTAGGATCGGGAGGCACGCAGTATTTT
CASSLGSGGTQYF
>14|TRBJ1-1|few|TRBV12-3/TRBV12-4|TRBD1
TGTGCCAGCAGATGGAACAGGGGGAACACTGAAGCTTTCTTT
CASRWNRGNTEAFF
>14|TRBJ2-1|medium-sized|TRBV27|.
TGTGCGACGGCTATAGACGCTGGGACCAATGAGCAGTTCTTC
CATAIDAGTNEQFF
>14|TRBJ2-7|medium-sized|TRBV6-6|TRBD1
TGTGCCAGCTCGAGAGGGCCGGACAGGGCCGAGCAGTACTTC
CASSRGPDRAEQYF
>13|TRBJ2-1|.|TRBV12-3/TRBV12-4|.
TGTGCCACCAAGGGAATAGCGGACAATGAGCAGTTCTTC
CATKGIADNEQFF
>16|TRBJ1-3|medium-sized|TRBV5-6|.
TGTGCCAGCAGCTTGACAGGGCAAAACTCTGGAAACACCATATATTTT
CASSLTGQNSGNTIYF
>15|TRBJ2-3|medium-sized|TRBV6-2/TRBV6-3|TRBD2
TGTGCCAGCAGTCGACTAGCGGGAGAGCGCGATACGCAGTATTTT
CASSRLAGERDTQYF
>13|TRBJ1-2|few|TRBV7-2|.
TGTGCCAGCAGCCATTTTGGGGACTATGGCTACACCTTC
CASSHFGDYGYTF
>12|TRBJ1-2|.|TRBV11-1|.
TGTGCCAGCAGCCCGACGTCGAGGGGCTACACCTTC
CASSPTSRGYTF
>13|TRBJ1-2|medium-sized|TRBV6-2/TRBV6-3|.
TGTGCCAGCAGCGATGGTCCGGTGAGTGGCTACACCTTC
CASSDGPVSGYTF
>17|TRBJ2-3|medium-sized|TRBV12-3/TRBV12-4|TRBD2
TGTGCCACCTCGATCACGAGGGCTAGCGGCAGTGTGGATACGCAGTATTTT
CATSITRASGSVDTQYF
>16|TRBJ2-2|medium-sized|TRBV6-5|.
TGTGCCAGCAGTTACTCGGGCTCGTGGATAGCCGGGGAGCTGTTTTTT
CASSYSGSWIAGELFF
>20|TRBJ1-5|few|TRBV27|TRBD1
TGTGCCAGCATTCCCCGTGGGGGGACAGGGCCACTCCATAGCAATCAGCCCCAGCATTTT
CASIPRGGTGPLHSNQPQHF
>16|TRBJ2-1|.|TRBV7-3|.
TGTGCCAGCAGCTTGGACGGCGGGCGGGCGGGGAATGAGCAGTTCTTC
CASSLDGGRAGNEQFF
>14|TRBJ1-2|medium-sized|TRBV11-2|.
TGTGCCAGCAGCTTAGCTGGCAGGAACTATGGCTACACCTTC
CASSLAGRNYGYTF
>14|TRBJ2-7|.|TRBV5-1|TRBD1
TGCGCCAGCAGCTGGGGACAGGGGTCCTACGAGCAGTACTTC
CASSWGQGSYEQYF
>13|TRBJ1-1|.|TRBV4-2|.
TGTGCCAGCAGCCGGGGGAGGGGAACTGAAGCTTTCTTT
CASSRGRGTEAFF
>15|TRBJ2-1|few|TRBV6-4|.
TGTGCCAGCAGTGACGAAGCGGCAGGGTACAATGAGCAGTTCTTC
CASSDEAAGYNEQFF
>19|TRBJ2-6|medium-sized|TRBV24-1|TRBD1
TGTGCCACCAGTGATTGGGGACAGGGTGTCGGGACTGGGGCCAACGTCCTGACTTTC
CATSDWGQGVGTGANVLTF
>14|TRBJ2-3|few|TRBV11-1|TRBD1
TGTGCCAGCAGCTCTCCCGCCAGGGGGGATACGCAGTATTTT
CASSSPARGDTQYF
>15|TRBJ2-1|medium-sized|TRBV19|.
TGTGCCAGTAGTATAGACGGGCAGGGGTACAATGAGCAGTTCTTC
CASSIDGQGYNEQFF
>15|TRBJ1-1|once|TRBV7-9|.
TGTGCCAGCAGCCCCTCCCAGGGGCTTAACACTGAAGCTTTCTTT
CASSPSQGLNTEAFF
>13|TRBJ1-2|.|TRBV27|.
TGTGCCAGCACCGATTCGATGAGTGCTGGCTACACCTTC
CASTDSMSAGYTF